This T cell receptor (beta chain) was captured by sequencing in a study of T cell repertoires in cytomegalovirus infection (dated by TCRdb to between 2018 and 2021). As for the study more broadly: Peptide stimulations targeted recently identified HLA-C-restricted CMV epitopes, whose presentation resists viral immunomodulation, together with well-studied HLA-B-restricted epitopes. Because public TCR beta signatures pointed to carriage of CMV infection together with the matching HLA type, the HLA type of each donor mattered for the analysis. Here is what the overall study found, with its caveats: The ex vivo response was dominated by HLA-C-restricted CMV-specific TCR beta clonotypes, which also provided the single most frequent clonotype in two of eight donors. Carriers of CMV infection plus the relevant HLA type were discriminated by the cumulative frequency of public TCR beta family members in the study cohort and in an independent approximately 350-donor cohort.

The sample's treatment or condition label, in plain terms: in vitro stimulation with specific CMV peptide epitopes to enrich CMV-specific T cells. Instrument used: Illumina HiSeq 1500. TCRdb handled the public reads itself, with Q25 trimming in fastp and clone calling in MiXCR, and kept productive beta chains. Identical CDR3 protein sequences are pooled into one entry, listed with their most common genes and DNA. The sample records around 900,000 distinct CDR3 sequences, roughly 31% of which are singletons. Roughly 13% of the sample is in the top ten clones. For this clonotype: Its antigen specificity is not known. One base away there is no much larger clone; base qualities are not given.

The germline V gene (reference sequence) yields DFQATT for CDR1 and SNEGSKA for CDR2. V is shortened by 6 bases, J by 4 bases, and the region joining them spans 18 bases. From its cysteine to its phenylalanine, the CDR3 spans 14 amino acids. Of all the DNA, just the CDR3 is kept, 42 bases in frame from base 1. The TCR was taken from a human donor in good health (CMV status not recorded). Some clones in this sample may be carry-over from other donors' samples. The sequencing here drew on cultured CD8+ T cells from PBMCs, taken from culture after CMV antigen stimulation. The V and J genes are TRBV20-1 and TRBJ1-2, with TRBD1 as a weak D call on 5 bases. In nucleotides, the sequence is TGCAGTGCCCCGAGGGGCGGACCGCGCTATGGCTACACCTTC. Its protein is CSAPRGGPRYGYTF.